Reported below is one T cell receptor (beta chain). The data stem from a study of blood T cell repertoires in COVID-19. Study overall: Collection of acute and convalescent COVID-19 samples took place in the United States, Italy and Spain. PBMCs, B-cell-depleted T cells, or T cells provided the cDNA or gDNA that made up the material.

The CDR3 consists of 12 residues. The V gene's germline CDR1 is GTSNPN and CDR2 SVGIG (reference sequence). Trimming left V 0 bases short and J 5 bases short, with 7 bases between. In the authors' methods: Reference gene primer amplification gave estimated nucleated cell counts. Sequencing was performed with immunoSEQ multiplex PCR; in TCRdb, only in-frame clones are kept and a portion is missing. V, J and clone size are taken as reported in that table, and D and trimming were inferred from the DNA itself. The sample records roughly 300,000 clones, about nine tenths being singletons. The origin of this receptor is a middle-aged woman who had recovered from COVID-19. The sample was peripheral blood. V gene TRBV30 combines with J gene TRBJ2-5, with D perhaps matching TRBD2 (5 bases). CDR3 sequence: CAWSVGSETQYF. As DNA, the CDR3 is TGTGCCTGGAGTGTAGGGAGCGAGACCCAGTACTTC.